This T cell receptor (beta chain) was identified during a study of T cell changes during pregnancy in multiple sclerosis. The germline V gene has CDR1 LGHNT and CDR2 FRNRAP. The CDR3 loop spans 15 amino acids. V lost 7 bases, J lost 2 bases, and 9 bases stayed unmatched. Sequencing used immunoSEQ multiplex PCR; TCRdb keeps in-frame clones, though not all of them. The data show fewer than 50,000 clones, with less than 95% seen just once and more than 0.25% held by the top ten. The specimen comprised CD4+ T cells from peripheral blood mononuclear cells, sampled in the third trimester of pregnancy. The chain combines TRBV12-5 with TRBJ2-5, with 8 positions matching TRBD1. The receptor comes from a female donor with multiple sclerosis, enrolled in a pregnancy study. The DNA of the CDR3 is TGTGCTAGTGCCTCTGGACAGGGCCGTCAAGAGACCCAGTACTTC. It encodes CASASGQGRQETQYF.